These 2 T cell receptor beta chains originate from one sample sequenced in a study of PD-1 blockade in classical Hodgkin lymphoma. Assay used: immunoSEQ multiplex PCR; TCRdb lists only in-frame clones, some missing. The sample lists some 12,000 clones, around 75% occurring once. Patients all relapsed after autologous stem cell transplantation, and there was variation in brentuximab vedotin exposure. Sequencing used peripheral blood mononuclear cells (PBMCs), obtained at baseline. The receptors shown here come from a human donor with classical Hodgkin lymphoma.

The chain couples TRBV5-1 to TRBJ1-4; possibly TRBD1 for D (6 bases). The CDR3 sequence is 14 residues long. The germline V and J ends were trimmed by 5 bases and 5 bases, with 13 bases remaining between them. Germline V lookup: CDR1 SGHRS, CDR2 YFSETQ. This CDR3 reads CASRPGHGNEKLFF. The CDR3 DNA sequence: TGCGCCAGCAGACCGGGACATGGAAATGAAAAACTGTTTTTT. The whole variable domain, filled in from reference TRBV5-1 and TRBJ1-4, reads KAGVTQTPRYLIKTRGQQVTLSCSPISGHRSVSWYQQTPGQGLQFLFEYFSETQRNKGNFPGRFSGRQFSNSRSEMNVSTLELGDSALYLCASRPGHGNEKLFFGSGTQLSVL.

This clone came up once. Mismatch with germline at one junction end may stem from a read error. The chain combines TRBV6-6 with TRBJ2-7; D is unresolved. The CDR3 sequence is 16 residues long. From germline, CDR1 is MNHNY and CDR2 SVGAGI (reference sequence). DNA for the CDR3: TGTGCCGGCAGTTACCGAGGAGAGACGTTCTCCTACGAGCAGTACTTC. It is translated as CAGSYRGETFSYEQYF.